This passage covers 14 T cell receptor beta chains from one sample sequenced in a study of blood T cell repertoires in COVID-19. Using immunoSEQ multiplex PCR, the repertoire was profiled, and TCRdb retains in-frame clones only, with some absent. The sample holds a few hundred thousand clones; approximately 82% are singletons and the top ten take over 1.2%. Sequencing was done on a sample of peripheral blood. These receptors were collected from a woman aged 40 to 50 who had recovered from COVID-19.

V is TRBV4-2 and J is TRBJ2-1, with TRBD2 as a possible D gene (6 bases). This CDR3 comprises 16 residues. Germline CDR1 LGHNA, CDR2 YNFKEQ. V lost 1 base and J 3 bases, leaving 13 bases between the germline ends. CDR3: CASSQGRGLGYNEQFF. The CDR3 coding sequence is TGTGCCAGCAGCCAAGGACGGGGGTTGGGCTACAATGAGCAGTTCTTC.

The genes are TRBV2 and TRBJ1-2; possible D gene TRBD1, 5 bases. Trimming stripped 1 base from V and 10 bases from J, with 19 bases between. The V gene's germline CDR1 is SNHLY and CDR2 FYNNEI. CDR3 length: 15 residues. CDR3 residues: CASSEDHVGVIVYTF. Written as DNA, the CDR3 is TGTGCCAGCAGTGAAGATCACGTAGGGGTAATTGTCTACACCTTC.

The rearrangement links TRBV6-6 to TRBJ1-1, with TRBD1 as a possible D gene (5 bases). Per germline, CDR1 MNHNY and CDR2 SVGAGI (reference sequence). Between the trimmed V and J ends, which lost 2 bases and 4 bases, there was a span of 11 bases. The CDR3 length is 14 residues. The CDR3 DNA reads TGTGCCAGCAGTTACGGAGGGGAGGGCACTGAAGCTTTCTTT. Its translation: CASSYGGEGTEAFF.

CDR3 protein: CASSSGQSIQETQYF. The CDR3 DNA is TGTGCCAGCAGCTCGGGACAGTCCATACAAGAGACCCAGTACTTC. The J gene is TRBJ2-5, the V gene TRBV11-2, with 7 bases matching TRBD1. The CDR3 covers 15 residues. Trimming cost V 4 bases and J 2 bases; bases outside gene matches: 7. Per the germline V gene, CDR1 is SGHAT and CDR2 is FQNNGV.

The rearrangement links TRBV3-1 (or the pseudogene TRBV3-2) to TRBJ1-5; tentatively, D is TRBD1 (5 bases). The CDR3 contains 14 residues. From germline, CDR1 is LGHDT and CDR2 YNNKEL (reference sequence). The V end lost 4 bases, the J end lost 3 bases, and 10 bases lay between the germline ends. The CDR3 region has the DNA TGTGCCAGCAGCCTTGACAGTCACAATCAGCCCCAGCATTTT. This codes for CASSLDSHNQPQHF.

The CDR3 DNA sequence: TGTGCCAGCAGCGACAGGGGGATGGCTGGCTACACCTTC. Its translation is CASSDRGMAGYTF. The rearrangement uses TRBV12-3 or TRBV12-4 and TRBJ1-2; TRBD1 agrees at 9 bases. Trimming removed 6 bases from V and 7 bases from J; junction bases left unmatched: 6. The CDR3 runs to 13 residues.

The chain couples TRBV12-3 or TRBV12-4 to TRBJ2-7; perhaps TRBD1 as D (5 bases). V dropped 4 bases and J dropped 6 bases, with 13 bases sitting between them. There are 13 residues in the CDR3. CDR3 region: CASSSVGQGEQYF. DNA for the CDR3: TGTGCCAGCAGTTCGGTGGGGCAGGGCGAGCAGTACTTC.

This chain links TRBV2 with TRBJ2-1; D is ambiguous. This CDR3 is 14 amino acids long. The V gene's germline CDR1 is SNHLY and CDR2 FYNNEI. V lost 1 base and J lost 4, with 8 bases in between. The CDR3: CASSEENRYNEQFF. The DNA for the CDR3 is TGTGCCAGCAGTGAAGAGAACAGATACAATGAGCAGTTCTTC.

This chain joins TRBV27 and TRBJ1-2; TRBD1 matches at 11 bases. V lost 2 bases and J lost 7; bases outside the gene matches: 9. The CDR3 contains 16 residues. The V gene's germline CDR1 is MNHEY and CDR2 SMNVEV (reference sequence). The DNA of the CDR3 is TGTGCCAGCAGTTTAATGGGACAGGGGGTGGCGAGTGGCTACACCTTC. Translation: CASSLMGQGVASGYTF.

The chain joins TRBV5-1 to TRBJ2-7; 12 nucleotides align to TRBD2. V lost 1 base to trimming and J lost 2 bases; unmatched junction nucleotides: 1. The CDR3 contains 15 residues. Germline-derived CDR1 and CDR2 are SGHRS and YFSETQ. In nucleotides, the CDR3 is TGCGCCAGCAGCTTGAGACTAGCGGGGGCCTACGAGCAGTACTTC. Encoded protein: CASSLRLAGAYEQYF.

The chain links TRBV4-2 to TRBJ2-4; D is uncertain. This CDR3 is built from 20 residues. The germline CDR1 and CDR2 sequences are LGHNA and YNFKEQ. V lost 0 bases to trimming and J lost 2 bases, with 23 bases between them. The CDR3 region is CASSQDGAQRFAEPKNIQYF. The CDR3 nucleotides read TGTGCCAGCAGCCAAGATGGAGCCCAAAGGTTTGCTGAACCCAAAAACATTCAGTACTTC.

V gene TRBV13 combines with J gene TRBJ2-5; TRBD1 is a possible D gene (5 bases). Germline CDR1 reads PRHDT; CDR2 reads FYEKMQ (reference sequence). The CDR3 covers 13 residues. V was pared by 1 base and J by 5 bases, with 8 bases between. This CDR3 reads CASSLEGLETQYF. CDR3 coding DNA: TGTGCCAGCAGCTTAGAGGGGTTGGAGACCCAGTACTTC. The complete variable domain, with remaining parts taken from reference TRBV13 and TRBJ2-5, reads AAGVIQSPRHLIKEKRETATLKCYPIPRHDTVYWYQQGPGQDPQFLISFYEKMQSDKGSIPDRFSAQQFSDYHSELNMSSLELGDSALYFCASSLEGLETQYFGPGTRLLVL.

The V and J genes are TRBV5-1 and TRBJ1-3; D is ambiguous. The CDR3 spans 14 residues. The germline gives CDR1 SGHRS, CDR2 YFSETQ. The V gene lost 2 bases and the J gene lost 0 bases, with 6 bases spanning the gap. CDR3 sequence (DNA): TGCGCCAGCAGCTTTGACTTCTCTGGAAACACCATATATTTT. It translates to CASSFDFSGNTIYF.

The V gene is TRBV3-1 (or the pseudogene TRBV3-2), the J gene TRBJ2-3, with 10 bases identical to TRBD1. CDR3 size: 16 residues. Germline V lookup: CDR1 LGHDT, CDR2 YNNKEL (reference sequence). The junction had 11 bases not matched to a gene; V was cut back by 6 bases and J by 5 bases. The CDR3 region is CASRKGTGDMGDTQYF. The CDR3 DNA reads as TGTGCCAGCAGAAAAGGGACAGGGGATATGGGAGATACGCAGTATTTT.